This TCR beta chain was documented in a study of T cells in localized non-small cell lung cancer. Repertoires were generated with immunoSEQ multiplex PCR, while TCRdb's copy carries only in-frame clones and drops some. Of 35,000 to 50,000 clones detected, roughly nine tenths appear once; the ten largest clones hold 8% to 11%. For this clone: Its antigen is currently unknown.

Findings and limits, study-wide: A median of approximately 50 of the top 100 tumor clones appeared in adjacent lung, which was paired and uninvolved. Greater blood T cell density accompanied longer overall survival. It was uninvolved adjacent lung that showed the highest T cell clonality, exceeding tumor.

V gave up 3 bases and J gave up 0 bases, with 11 bases separating them. The CDR3 covers 15 residues. Germline V gene lookup returns CDR1 SGHTA and CDR2 FQGNSA. This specimen consisted of PBMCs, obtained before any cancer treatment. This chain connects TRBV7-2 to TRBJ2-5, with unresolved D. The source is a woman aged 40-69 years with stage II lung adenocarcinoma. The CDR3 loop reads CASSFEARYQETQYF. For the CDR3, the DNA is TGTGCCAGCAGCTTTGAGGCAAGGTACCAAGAGACCCAGTACTTC.